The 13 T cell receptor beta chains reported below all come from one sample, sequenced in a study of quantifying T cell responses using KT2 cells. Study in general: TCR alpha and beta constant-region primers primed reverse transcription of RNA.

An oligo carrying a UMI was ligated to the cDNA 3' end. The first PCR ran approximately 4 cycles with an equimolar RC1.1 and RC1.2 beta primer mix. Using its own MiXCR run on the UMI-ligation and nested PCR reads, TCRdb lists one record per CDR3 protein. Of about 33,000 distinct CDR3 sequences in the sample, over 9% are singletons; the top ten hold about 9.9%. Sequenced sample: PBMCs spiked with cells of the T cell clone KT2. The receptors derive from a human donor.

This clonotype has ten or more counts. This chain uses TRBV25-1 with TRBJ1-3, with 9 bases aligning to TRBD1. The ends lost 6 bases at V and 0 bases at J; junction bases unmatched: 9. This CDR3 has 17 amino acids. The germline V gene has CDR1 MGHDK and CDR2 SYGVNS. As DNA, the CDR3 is TGTGCCAGCAGACAGACAGGGGGTAAACTCTCTGGAAACACCATATATTTT. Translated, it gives CASRQTGGKLSGNTIYF.

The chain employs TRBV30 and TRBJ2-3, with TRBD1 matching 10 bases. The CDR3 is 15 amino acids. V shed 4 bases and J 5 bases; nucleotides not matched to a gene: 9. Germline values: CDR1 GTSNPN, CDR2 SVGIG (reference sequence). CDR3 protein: CAWTDDRGRGDTQYF. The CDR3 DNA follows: TGTGCCTGGACTGACGACAGGGGGCGCGGAGATACGCAGTATTTT.

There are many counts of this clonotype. The CDR3 DNA follows: TGTGCCAGCAGCCTGGACTCTAGCGGGGGCGCGACCCAGTACTTC. This encodes CASSLDSSGGATQYF. This sequence joins TRBV11-3 and TRBJ2-5, with 10 positions matching TRBD2. The CDR3 loop spans 15 amino acids. The V segment lost 5 bases and the J segment 7 bases; nucleotides outside the gene matches: 10. Looked up from germline, CDR1 is SGHNT and CDR2 is YENEEA.

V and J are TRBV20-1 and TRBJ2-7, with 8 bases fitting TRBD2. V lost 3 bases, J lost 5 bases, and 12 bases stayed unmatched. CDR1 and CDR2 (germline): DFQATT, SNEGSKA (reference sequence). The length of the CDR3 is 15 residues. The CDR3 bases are TGCAGTGCTAGTTATAGCGGGGAAATCTACCACGAGCAGTACTTC. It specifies CSASYSGEIYHEQYF.

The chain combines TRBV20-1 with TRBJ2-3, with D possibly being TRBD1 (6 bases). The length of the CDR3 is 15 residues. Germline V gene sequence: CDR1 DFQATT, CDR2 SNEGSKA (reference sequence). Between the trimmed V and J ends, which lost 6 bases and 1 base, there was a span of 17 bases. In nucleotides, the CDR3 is TGCAGTGCCAGGGGCGGCTACCTCCGCACAGATACGCAGTATTTT. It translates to CSARGGYLRTDTQYF.

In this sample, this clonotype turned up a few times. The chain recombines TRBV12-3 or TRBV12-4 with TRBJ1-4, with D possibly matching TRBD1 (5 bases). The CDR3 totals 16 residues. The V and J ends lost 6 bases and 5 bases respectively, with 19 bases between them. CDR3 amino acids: CASSIRAGTENEKLFF. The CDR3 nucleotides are TGTGCCAGCAGCATTAGGGCCGGGACCGAGAATGAAAAACTGTTTTTT.

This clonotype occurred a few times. The CDR3 reads CATSTRGTARSNQPQHF. The CDR3 region has the DNA TGTGCCACCAGCACCCGAGGGACAGCCAGATCCAATCAGCCCCAGCATTTT. This sequence joins TRBV15 and TRBJ1-5; 7 nucleotides line up with TRBD1. CDR1 and CDR2 (germline): LNHNV, YYDKDF (reference sequence). Trimming took 4 bases from V and 3 from J; bases not matched to a gene: 12. This CDR3 contains 17 residues.

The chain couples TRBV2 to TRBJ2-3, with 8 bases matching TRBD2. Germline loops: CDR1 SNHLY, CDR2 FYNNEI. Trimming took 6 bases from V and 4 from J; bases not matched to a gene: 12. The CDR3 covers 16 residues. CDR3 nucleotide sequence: TGTGCCAGCAGGGAGGTCGGGGGGGGCCGCGCAGATACGCAGTATTTT. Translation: CASREVGGGRADTQYF.

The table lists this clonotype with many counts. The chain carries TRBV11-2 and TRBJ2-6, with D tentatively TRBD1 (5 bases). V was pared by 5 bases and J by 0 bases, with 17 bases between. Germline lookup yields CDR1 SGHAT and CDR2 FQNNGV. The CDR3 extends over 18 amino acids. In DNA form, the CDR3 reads TGTGCCAGCAGCAGACGCCAACTGACAGTCTCTGGGGCCAACGTCCTGACTTTC. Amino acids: CASSRRQLTVSGANVLTF.

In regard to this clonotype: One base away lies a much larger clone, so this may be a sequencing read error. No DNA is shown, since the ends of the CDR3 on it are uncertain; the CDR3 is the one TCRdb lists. The CDR3 spells CSARVAGGTYGYAF. The V gene is TRBV20-1, the J gene TRBJ1-2; TRBD1, the D gene given by the table, was not confirmed from the DNA. From its first to its last residue, the CDR3 has 14 amino acids. The germline V gene encodes CDR1 DFQATT and CDR2 SNEGSKA (reference sequence).

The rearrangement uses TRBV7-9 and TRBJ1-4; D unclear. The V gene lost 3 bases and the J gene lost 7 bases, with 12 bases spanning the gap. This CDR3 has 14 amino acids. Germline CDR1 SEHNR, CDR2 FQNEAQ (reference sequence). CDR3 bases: TGTGCCAGCAGCTTGGGGAGGACGGGTGAAAAACTGTTTTTT. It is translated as CASSLGRTGEKLFF. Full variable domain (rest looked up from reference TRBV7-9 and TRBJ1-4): DTGVSQNPRHKITKRGQNVTFRCDPISEHNRLYWYRQTLGQGPEFLTYFQNEAQLEKSRLLSDRFSAERPKGSFSTLEIQRTEQGDSAMYLCASSLGRTGEKLFFGSGTQLSVL.

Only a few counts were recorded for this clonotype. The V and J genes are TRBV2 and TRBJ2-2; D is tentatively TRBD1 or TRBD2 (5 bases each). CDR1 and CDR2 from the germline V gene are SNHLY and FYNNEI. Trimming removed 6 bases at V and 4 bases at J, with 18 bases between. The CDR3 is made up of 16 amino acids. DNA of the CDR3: TGTGCCAGCAGCCTTAACTCCGGGACGTCCACCGGGGAGCTGTTTTTT. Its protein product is CASSLNSGTSTGELFF.

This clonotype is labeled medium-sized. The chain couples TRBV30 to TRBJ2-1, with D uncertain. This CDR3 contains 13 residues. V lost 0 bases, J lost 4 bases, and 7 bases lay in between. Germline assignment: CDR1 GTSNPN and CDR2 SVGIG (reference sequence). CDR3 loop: CAWSVSNYNEQFF. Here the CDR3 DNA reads TGTGCCTGGAGTGTCTCGAATTACAATGAGCAGTTCTTC.